These 31 T cell receptor beta chains were sequenced from one sample in a study of blood T cell repertoires in COVID-19. Some clones are missing from TCRdb's copy, which holds only in-frame ones; the method was immunoSEQ multiplex PCR. The sample lists about 400,000 clones, approximately 90% occurring once. The sample comprised peripheral blood. The source is a woman younger than 45 with acute or convalescent COVID-19.

The chain recombines TRBV7-9 with TRBJ2-3; tentative D call: TRBD1 (6 bases). The CDR3 is 14 amino acids. Deletions cut 1 base from V and 5 bases from J, with 10 bases between. CDR1 and CDR2 from the germline V gene are SEHNR and FQNEAQ (reference sequence). The CDR3 DNA reads TGTGCCAGCAGCTTAGGTGGGGGCGGAGATACGCAGTATTTT. This gives the protein CASSLGGGGDTQYF.

V usage is TRBV7-3 and J usage is TRBJ1-1, with D perhaps matching TRBD1 (6 bases). Germline values: CDR1 SGHTA, CDR2 FQGTGA. The CDR3 sequence is 14 residues long. V was clipped by 2 bases and J by 0 bases, with 7 bases between them. CDR3 DNA: TGTGCCAGCAGCTTAGGGACAATGAACACTGAAGCTTTCTTT. It encodes CASSLGTMNTEAFF.

The rearrangement links TRBV5-4 to TRBJ2-7; D is possibly TRBD2 (5 bases). This CDR3 contains 14 residues. V shed 2 bases and J shed 5 bases, with 14 bases lying between them. CDR1 is SGHNT, CDR2 YYREEE, per germline (reference sequence). CDR3 sequence: CASSLRGRRNEQYF. As DNA, the CDR3 is TGTGCCAGCAGCTTAAGAGGTAGGAGGAACGAGCAGTACTTC.

V and J are TRBV20-1 and TRBJ2-3; a possible D gene is TRBD1 (6 bases). V gave up 3 bases and J gave up 2 bases, with 18 bases separating them. Germline V gives CDR1 DFQATT, CDR2 SNEGSKA (reference sequence). The CDR3 covers 16 residues. The chain's CDR3 is CSASTRDKAPTDTQYF. The CDR3 nucleotides are TGCAGTGCTAGTACCCGGGACAAGGCCCCCACAGATACGCAGTATTTT.

V usage is TRBV6-1 and J usage is TRBJ1-5, with D hard to call. Germline values: CDR1 MNHNS, CDR2 SASEGT. The CDR3 spans 17 residues. Trimming took 2 bases from V and 7 from J, leaving 21 bases between them. CDR3 sequence: CASSEMGPGPRSQPQHF. CDR3 coding DNA: TGTGCCAGCAGTGAAATGGGTCCAGGCCCCCGAAGCCAGCCCCAGCATTTT.

The chain is built from TRBV6-5 and TRBJ1-5, with D possibly matching TRBD1 (5 bases). Per the germline V gene, CDR1 is MNHEY and CDR2 is SVGAGI. V lost 2 bases to trimming and J lost 2 bases, with 10 bases between them. The CDR3 loop spans 15 amino acids. DNA for the CDR3: TGTGCCAGCAGTTACGGGGGGGACGGCAATCAGCCCCAGCATTTT. Translating gives CASSYGGDGNQPQHF.

The CDR3 DNA sequence: TGTGCCAGCAGCTTGACAGGGGGCCAGTACGAGCAGTACTTC. The encoded protein is CASSLTGGQYEQYF. The chain employs TRBV7-2 and TRBJ2-7; 10 bases agree with TRBD1. CDR3 length: 14 residues. The junction had 3 bases not matched to a gene; V was cut back by 3 bases and J by 4 bases. From germline, CDR1 is SGHTA and CDR2 FQGNSA.

This rearrangement joins TRBV30 to TRBJ2-7, with 9 bases matching TRBD1. J was trimmed by 7 bases and V by 7 bases; bases with no gene match: 11. Germline V gives CDR1 GTSNPN, CDR2 SVGIG (reference sequence). CDR3 length equals 13 residues. The CDR3 DNA sequence: TGTGCCTTGGATTGGGACAGGGATGATGAGCAGTACTTC. It is translated as CALDWDRDDEQYF.

V gene TRBV14 combines with J gene TRBJ2-1, with 9 nucleotides matching TRBD1. Per the germline V gene, CDR1 is SGHDN and CDR2 is FVKESK. This CDR3 spans 15 amino acids. V lost 4 bases and J lost 6; bases outside the gene matches: 7. The CDR3 is CASSRPGTGINEQFF. CDR3 DNA: TGTGCCAGCAGCCGCCCCGGGACAGGGATCAATGAGCAGTTCTTC.

This clone occurred a few times. This chain connects TRBV30 to TRBJ1-6, with 7 bases aligning to TRBD1. This CDR3 comprises 16 residues. From germline, CDR1 is GTSNPN and CDR2 SVGIG (reference sequence). Unmatched junction bases numbered 4, after V lost 2 bases and J lost 0 bases. CDR3 coding DNA: TGTGCCTGGAGTTTCCGGGACAGCTCCTATAATTCACCCCTCCACTTT. It yields the protein CAWSFRDSSYNSPLHF.

This CDR3 reads CASSEARGGPSYNEQFF. In nucleotides, the CDR3 is TGTGCCAGCAGTGAAGCACGGGGGGGACCCTCCTACAATGAGCAGTTCTTC. This sequence joins TRBV6-1 and TRBJ2-1; 8 bases are shared with TRBD2. J lost 0 bases, V lost 0 bases, and 4 bases had no gene match. Germline values: CDR1 MNHNS, CDR2 SASEGT. This CDR3 has 17 residues.

The rearrangement uses TRBV6-2 or TRBV6-3 and TRBJ1-5; 8 bases are a match to TRBD1. This CDR3 has 18 amino acids. V was pared by 5 bases and J by 0 bases, with 12 bases of the junction left unmatched. Germline values: CDR1 MNHEY, CDR2 SVGEGT. Written as DNA, the CDR3 is TGTGCCAGCAGTAAACAACAGGACAGGGCTTATAGCAATCAGCCCCAGCATTTT. Its translation is CASSKQQDRAYSNQPQHF.

The J gene is TRBJ2-1, the V gene TRBV5-4, with D maybe TRBD1 (6 bases). The CDR3 has 18 amino acids. V lost 1 base to trimming and J lost 4 bases, with 21 bases between them. CDR1 is SGHNT and CDR2 is YYREEE in the germline V gene (reference sequence). In nucleotides, the CDR3 is TGTGCCAGCAGCTTGCTGTCTCAGGGGCGCGGGTGGTACAATGAGCAGTTCTTC. It translates to CASSLLSQGRGWYNEQFF.

The chain joins TRBV7-2 to TRBJ1-1, with D possibly matching TRBD1 (5 bases). Per the germline V gene, CDR1 is SGHTA and CDR2 is FQGNSA. The CDR3 covers 14 residues. The germline V and J ends were trimmed by 3 bases and 7 bases, with 15 bases remaining between them. This CDR3 reads CASSFGFGDYEAFF. CDR3 coding DNA: TGTGCCAGCAGCTTTGGCTTCGGGGACTATGAAGCTTTCTTT.

The J gene is TRBJ2-7, the V gene TRBV12-3 or TRBV12-4; perhaps TRBD2 as D (5 bases). V lost 6 bases to trimming and J lost 4 bases, with 10 bases between them. This CDR3 has 12 amino acids. The DNA of the CDR3 is TGTGCCAGCAGCCTGGGGAGTTACGAGCAGTACTTC. Its protein is CASSLGSYEQYF.

This chain connects TRBV25-1 to TRBJ2-5; TRBD2 agrees at 14 bases. CDR1 and CDR2 from the germline V gene are MGHDK and SYGVNS. The CDR3 covers 16 residues. V shed 5 bases and J 4 bases; nucleotides not matched to a gene: 6. The CDR3: CASSRGTSGGLETQYF. The CDR3 DNA sequence: TGTGCCAGCAGTCGGGGGACTAGCGGGGGCCTAGAGACCCAGTACTTC. The full variable domain, its missing parts supplied by reference TRBV25-1 and TRBJ2-5, is EADIYQTPRYLVIGTGKKITLECSQTMGHDKMYWYQQDPGMELHLIHYSYGVNSTEKGDLSSESTVSRIRTEHFPLTLESARPSHTSQYLCASSRGTSGGLETQYFGPGTRLLVL.

The J gene is TRBJ2-7, the V gene TRBV7-3; possibly TRBD1 for D (8 bases). The CDR3 runs 14 residues. Trimming removed 5 bases at V and 3 bases at J, with 14 bases between. CDR1 is SGHTA and CDR2 is FQGTGA in the germline V gene. CDR3 sequence reads: CASSPQGGGYEQYF. DNA for the CDR3: TGTGCCAGCAGCCCACAGGGGGGGGGCTACGAGCAGTACTTC.

The chain couples TRBV7-9 to TRBJ1-2, with a weak D call TRBD1 (6 bases). V lost 1 base, J lost 9 bases, and 15 bases lay in between. The germline V gene has CDR1 SEHNR and CDR2 FQNEAQ (reference sequence). The CDR3 has 14 residues. In nucleotides, the CDR3 is TGTGCCAGCAGCTTAGTGGGGAACAGGGACAGCTACACCTTC. It translates to CASSLVGNRDSYTF.

The J gene is TRBJ2-1, the V gene TRBV19; D not certain. CDR3 length: 14 amino acids. V lost 5 bases to trimming and J lost 5 bases, with 13 bases between them. Germline V CDR1 and CDR2: LNHDA, SQIVND (reference sequence). The CDR3 DNA is TGTGCCAGTAGTGGTAGCTCCAACAACAATGAGCAGTTCTTC. Its translation is CASSGSSNNNEQFF.

CDR3 protein: CASSSRGASEQYF. The CDR3, as DNA: TGTGCCAGCAGCTCACGGGGGGCAAGCGAGCAGTACTTC. The genes are TRBV7-2 and TRBJ2-7; D is perhaps TRBD2 (7 bases). There are 13 residues in the CDR3. V was trimmed by 4 bases and J by 6 bases, leaving 13 bases between them. Looked up from germline, CDR1 is SGHTA and CDR2 is FQGNSA.

A word on this clone: Other DNA sequences in this specimen translate into the identical CDR3. This chain uses TRBV5-1 with TRBJ1-1; a weak D match, TRBD1 (5 bases). Germline V lookup: CDR1 SGHRS, CDR2 YFSETQ. Trimming shortened V by 4 bases and J by 1 base, and 8 bases separated the two germline ends. This CDR3 spans 13 amino acids. The CDR3 reads CASSPQGNTEAFF. The CDR3 nucleotides are TGCGCCAGCAGCCCTCAGGGGAACACTGAAGCTTTCTTT.

The chain joins TRBV28 to TRBJ1-2; 11 bases map to TRBD1. The CDR3 runs 13 residues. Germline V lookup: CDR1 MDHEN, CDR2 SYDVKM. Trimming at V came to 7 bases and at J to 4 bases, leaving 2 bases not matched to a gene. The CDR3 bases are TGTGCCAGCACCGGGACAGGGGGCTATGGCTACACCTTC. Its translation: CASTGTGGYGYTF.

The rearrangement joins TRBV10-1 to TRBJ2-5; D perhaps matches TRBD2 (5 bases). This CDR3 region has 13 residues. V was pared by 10 bases and J by 3 bases, with 15 bases between. Germline V CDR1 and CDR2: WNHNN, SYGVQD (reference sequence). Here the CDR3 reads CATAAGEEETQYF. CDR3 DNA sequence: TGCGCCACGGCCGCCGGGGAAGAAGAGACCCAGTACTTC.

The V gene is TRBV7-2, the J gene TRBJ2-3, with 8 bases aligning to TRBD2. V dropped 6 bases and J dropped 2; count of bases not matched to a gene: 4. Germline assignment: CDR1 SGHTA and CDR2 FQGNSA. This CDR3 has 14 amino acids. The CDR3, as DNA: TGTGCCAGCAGGGTCGGGGGGGCCACAGATACGCAGTATTTT. It encodes CASRVGGATDTQYF.

The rearrangement uses TRBV30 and TRBJ2-5; TRBD1 matches 7 bases. This CDR3 is 12 amino acids long. Trimming removed 5 bases from V and 5 bases from J; junction bases left unmatched: 5. Germline V gives CDR1 GTSNPN, CDR2 SVGIG (reference sequence). The CDR3 spells CAWGHRGETQYF. The CDR3 nucleotides are TGTGCCTGGGGGCACAGGGGTGAGACCCAGTACTTC.

The chain carries TRBV7-6 and TRBJ2-2; D remains ambiguous. There are 16 residues in the CDR3. CDR1 and CDR2 from the germline V gene are SGHVS and FNYEAQ. V was trimmed by 1 base and J by 1 base, leaving 10 bases between them. The CDR3 DNA sequence: TGTGCCAGCAGCTTAGACCGCAGACTGAACACCGGGGAGCTGTTTTTT. Amino acid sequence: CASSLDRRLNTGELFF.

This clone was picked up one time. The chain carries TRBV5-1 and TRBJ1-3; 8 bases align to TRBD1. The CDR3 totals 14 residues. The trim removed 4 bases at V and 3 bases at J, leaving 3 bases unmatched. From germline, CDR1 is SGHRS and CDR2 YFSETQ. Here the CDR3 reads CASSTTGGGNTIYF. The CDR3 DNA is TGCGCCAGCAGCACCACAGGGGGTGGAAACACCATATATTTT.

This clone appeared once. This sequence joins TRBV9 and TRBJ2-5; 7 bases match TRBD2. CDR1 and CDR2 from the germline V gene are SGDLS and YYNGEE. The ends lost 3 bases at V and 2 bases at J; junction bases unmatched: 10. There are 16 residues in the CDR3. The CDR3 DNA follows: TGTGCCAGCAGCGAGGAGGAGGGAGGGGATCAAGAGACCCAGTACTTC. Protein sequence: CASSEEEGGDQETQYF.

This clone was seen just once. The V gene is TRBV28, the J gene TRBJ1-6; no clear D. The germline V gene has CDR1 MDHEN and CDR2 SYDVKM. The CDR3 totals 14 residues. Between the trimmed V and J ends, which lost 2 bases and 9 bases, there was a span of 11 bases. The CDR3 is CASSLARGSSPLHF. The DNA of the CDR3 is TGTGCCAGCAGTTTAGCGCGCGGTAGTTCACCCCTCCACTTT.

The genes are TRBV13 and TRBJ1-2; TRBD1 is a possible D gene (6 bases). The CDR3 loop spans 17 amino acids. V lost 5 bases, J lost 1 base, and 20 bases lay in between. Germline V lookup: CDR1 PRHDT, CDR2 FYEKMQ (reference sequence). The CDR3 region is CASSPRLPGHRNYGYTF. The CDR3 coding sequence is TGTGCCAGCAGCCCCCGCTTACCGGGACATCGTAACTATGGCTACACCTTC.

V and J are TRBV23-1 and TRBJ1-1; 7 bases align to TRBD1. TRBV23-1 is flagged as an ORF with uncertain function. The V gene end was trimmed by 7 bases and the J gene end by 0 bases; junction bases not matched to a gene: 5. The CDR3 length is 14 residues. The CDR3 protein is CASIPDRVNTEAFF. As DNA, the CDR3 is TGCGCCAGCATCCCTGACAGGGTGAACACTGAAGCTTTCTTT.